This T cell receptor (beta chain) was identified during a study of blood T cell repertoires in COVID-19. The CDR3 is 15 amino acids. V lost 6 bases and J lost 8; bases outside the gene matches: 15. Germline V gene lookup returns CDR1 SQVTM and CDR2 ANQGSEA. Profiling relied on immunoSEQ multiplex PCR, and the TCRdb table lists in-frame clones only, not all of them. Counted here are about 150,000 clones, about 90% occurring once; the ten biggest clones make up under 0.6%. Sequencing was performed on peripheral blood. This chain uses TRBV29-1 with TRBJ2-4, with 8 bases matching TRBD1. The receptor was isolated from a man aged 45-65 years with acute or convalescent COVID-19. The CDR3 sequence: CSVATGTGVVDIQYF. The CDR3 nucleotides read TGCAGCGTCGCGACCGGGACAGGTGTGGTGGACATTCAGTACTTC.